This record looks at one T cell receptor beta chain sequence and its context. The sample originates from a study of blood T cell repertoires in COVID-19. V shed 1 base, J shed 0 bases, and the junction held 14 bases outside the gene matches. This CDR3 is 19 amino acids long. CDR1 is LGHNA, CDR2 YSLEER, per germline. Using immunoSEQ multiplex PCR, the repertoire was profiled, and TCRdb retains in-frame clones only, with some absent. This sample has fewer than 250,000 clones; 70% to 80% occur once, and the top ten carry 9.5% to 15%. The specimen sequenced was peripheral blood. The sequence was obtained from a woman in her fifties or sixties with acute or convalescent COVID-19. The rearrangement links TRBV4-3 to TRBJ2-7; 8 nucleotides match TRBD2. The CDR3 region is CASSQAVWQESGSSYEQYF. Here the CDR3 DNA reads TGCGCCAGCAGCCAAGCCGTCTGGCAGGAGAGCGGGAGCTCCTACGAGCAGTACTTC.